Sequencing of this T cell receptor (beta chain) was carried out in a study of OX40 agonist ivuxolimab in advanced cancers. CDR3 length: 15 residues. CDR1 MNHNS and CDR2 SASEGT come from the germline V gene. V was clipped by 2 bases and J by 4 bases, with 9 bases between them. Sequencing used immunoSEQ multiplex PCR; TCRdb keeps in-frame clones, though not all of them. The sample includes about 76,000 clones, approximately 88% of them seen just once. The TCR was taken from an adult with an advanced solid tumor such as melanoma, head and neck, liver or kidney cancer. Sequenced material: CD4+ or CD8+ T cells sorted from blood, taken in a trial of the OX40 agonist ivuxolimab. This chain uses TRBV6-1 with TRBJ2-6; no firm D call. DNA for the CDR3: TGTGCCAGCAGTGAAAGGCTGTCCGGGGCCAACGTCCTGACTTTC. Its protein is CASSERLSGANVLTF.